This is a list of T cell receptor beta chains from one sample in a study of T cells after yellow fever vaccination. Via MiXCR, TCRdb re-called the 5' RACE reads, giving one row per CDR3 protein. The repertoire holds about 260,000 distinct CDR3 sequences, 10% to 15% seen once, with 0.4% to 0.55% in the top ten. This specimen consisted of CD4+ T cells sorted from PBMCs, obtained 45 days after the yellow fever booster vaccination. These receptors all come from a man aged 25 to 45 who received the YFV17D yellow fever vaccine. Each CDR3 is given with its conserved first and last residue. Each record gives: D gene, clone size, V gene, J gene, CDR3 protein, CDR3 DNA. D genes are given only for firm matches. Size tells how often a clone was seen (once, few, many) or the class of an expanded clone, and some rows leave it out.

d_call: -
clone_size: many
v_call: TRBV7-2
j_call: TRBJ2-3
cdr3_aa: CASSLIGSTDTQYF
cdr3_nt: TGTGCCAGCAGCTTAATTGGGAGCACAGATACGCAGTATTTT

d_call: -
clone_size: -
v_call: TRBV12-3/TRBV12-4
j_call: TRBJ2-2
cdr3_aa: CASSRDGNSGELFF
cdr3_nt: TGTGCCAGCAGCAGGGACGGAAACAGCGGGGAGCTGTTTTTT

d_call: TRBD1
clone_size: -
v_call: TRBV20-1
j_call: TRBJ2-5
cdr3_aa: CSGRQGTTQETQYF
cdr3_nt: TGCAGTGGCCGACAGGGGACGACTCAAGAGACCCAGTACTTC

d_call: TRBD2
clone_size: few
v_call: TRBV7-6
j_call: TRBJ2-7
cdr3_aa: CASSPRLAGEGEQYF
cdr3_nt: TGTGCCAGCAGCCCCCGACTAGCGGGAGAGGGGGAGCAGTACTTC

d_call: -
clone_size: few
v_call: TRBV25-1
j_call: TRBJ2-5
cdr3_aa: CASSALERPMETQYF
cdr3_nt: TGTGCCAGCAGTGCCCTCGAGAGACCGATGGAGACCCAGTACTTC

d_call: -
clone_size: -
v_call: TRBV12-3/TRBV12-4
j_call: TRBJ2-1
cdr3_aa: CASSLRRGTYNEQFF
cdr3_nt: TGTGCCAGCAGTTTACGGCGAGGAACCTACAATGAGCAGTTCTTC

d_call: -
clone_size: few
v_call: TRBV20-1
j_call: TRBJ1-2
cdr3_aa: CSARNLNYGYTF
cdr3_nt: TGCAGTGCTAGAAACCTTAACTATGGCTACACCTTC

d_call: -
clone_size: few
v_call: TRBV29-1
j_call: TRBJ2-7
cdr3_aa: CSVGQGFGSYEQYF
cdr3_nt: TGCAGCGTTGGTCAAGGGTTCGGCTCCTACGAGCAGTACTTC

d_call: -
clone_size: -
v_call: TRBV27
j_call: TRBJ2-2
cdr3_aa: CASSLQWNTGELFF
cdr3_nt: TGTGCCAGCAGTTTGCAGTGGAACACCGGGGAGCTGTTTTTT

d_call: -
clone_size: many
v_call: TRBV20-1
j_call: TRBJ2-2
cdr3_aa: CSAHTGTPTGELFF
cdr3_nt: TGCAGTGCACATACTGGGACTCCTACCGGGGAGCTGTTTTTT

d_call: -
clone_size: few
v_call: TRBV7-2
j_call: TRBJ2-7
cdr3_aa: CASSLDRISYEQYF
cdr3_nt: TGTGCCAGCAGCTTGGACAGAATCTCCTACGAGCAGTACTTC

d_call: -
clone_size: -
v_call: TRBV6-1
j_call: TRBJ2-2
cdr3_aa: CASRGTGGGELFF
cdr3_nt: TGTGCCAGCAGAGGAACTGGAGGGGGGGAGCTGTTTTTT

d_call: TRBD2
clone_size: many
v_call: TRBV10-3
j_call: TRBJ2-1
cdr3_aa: CAISSTSGSTNEQFF
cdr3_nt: TGTGCCATCAGTTCGACTAGCGGGAGCACCAATGAGCAGTTCTTC

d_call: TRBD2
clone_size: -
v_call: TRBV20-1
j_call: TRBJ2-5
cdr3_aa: CSATPAGGETQYF
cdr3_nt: TGCAGTGCCACACCGGCGGGGGGGGAGACCCAGTACTTC

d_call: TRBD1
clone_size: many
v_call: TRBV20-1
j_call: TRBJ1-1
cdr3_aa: CSARAQGAMGTEAFF
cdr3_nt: TGCAGTGCTAGGGCACAGGGGGCGATGGGGACTGAAGCTTTCTTT

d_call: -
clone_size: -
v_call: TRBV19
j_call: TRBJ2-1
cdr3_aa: CATRTTHYNEQFF
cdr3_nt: TGTGCCACCAGGACTACCCACTACAATGAGCAGTTCTTC

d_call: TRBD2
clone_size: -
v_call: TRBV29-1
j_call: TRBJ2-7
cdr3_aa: CSGGAGGPYEQYF
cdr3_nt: TGCAGCGGCGGAGCGGGAGGACCCTACGAGCAGTACTTC

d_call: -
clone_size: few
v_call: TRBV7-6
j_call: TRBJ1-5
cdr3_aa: CASSLDEGGPQHF
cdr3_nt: TGTGCCAGCAGCTTAGATGAAGGGGGGCCCCAGCATTTT

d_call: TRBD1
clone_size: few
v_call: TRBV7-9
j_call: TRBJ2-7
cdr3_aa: CASSLQGVTYEQYF
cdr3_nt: TGTGCCAGCAGCTTGCAGGGGGTGACCTACGAGCAGTACTTC

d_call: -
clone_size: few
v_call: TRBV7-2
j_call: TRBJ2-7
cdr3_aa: CASSSAGGFHEQYF
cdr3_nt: TGTGCCAGCAGCTCCGCTGGGGGTTTCCACGAGCAGTACTTC

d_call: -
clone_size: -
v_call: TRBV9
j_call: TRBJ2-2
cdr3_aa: CASSVYSGELFF
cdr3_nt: TGTGCCAGCAGCGTCTACTCCGGGGAGCTGTTTTTT

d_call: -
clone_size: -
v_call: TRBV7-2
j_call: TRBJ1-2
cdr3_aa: CASSLHSDRSAGYTF
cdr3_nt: TGTGCCAGCAGCCTGCACTCGGACAGATCAGCTGGCTACACCTTT

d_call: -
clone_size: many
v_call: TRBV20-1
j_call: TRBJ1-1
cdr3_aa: CSARVGGNTEAFF
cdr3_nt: TGCAGTGCTAGAGTGGGCGGAAACACTGAAGCTTTCTTT

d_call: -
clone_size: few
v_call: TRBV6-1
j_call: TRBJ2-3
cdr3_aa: CASSGGVSRTDTQYF
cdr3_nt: TGTGCCAGCAGTGGGGGCGTTAGTCGCACAGATACGCAGTATTTT

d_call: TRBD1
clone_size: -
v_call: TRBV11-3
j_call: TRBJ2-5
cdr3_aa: CASSFTGASSETQYF
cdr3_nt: TGTGCCAGCAGCTTCACAGGGGCGAGTTCGGAGACCCAGTACTTC

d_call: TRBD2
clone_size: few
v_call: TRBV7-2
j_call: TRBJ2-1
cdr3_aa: CASSLVAGGVNEQFF
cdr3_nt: TGTGCCAGCAGCTTAGTGGCGGGAGGTGTTAATGAGCAGTTCTTC

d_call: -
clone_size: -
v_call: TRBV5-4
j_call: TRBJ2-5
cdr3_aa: CASRLQGGETQYF
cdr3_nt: TGTGCCAGCAGACTTCAGGGTGGCGAGACCCAGTACTTC

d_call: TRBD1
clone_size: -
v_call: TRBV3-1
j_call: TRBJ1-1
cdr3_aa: CASSRDSYTEAFF
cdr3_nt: TGTGCCAGCAGCAGGGACAGCTACACTGAAGCTTTCTTT

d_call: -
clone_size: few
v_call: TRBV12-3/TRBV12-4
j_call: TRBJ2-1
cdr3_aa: CANSRFNNEQFF
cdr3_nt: TGTGCCAACTCCAGGTTCAACAATGAGCAGTTCTTC

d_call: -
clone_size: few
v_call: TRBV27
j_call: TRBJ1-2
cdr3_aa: CASRLLGATDGYTF
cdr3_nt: TGTGCCAGCAGACTCCTGGGGGCTACAGATGGCTACACCTTC

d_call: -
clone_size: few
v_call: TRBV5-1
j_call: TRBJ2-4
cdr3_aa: CASSLERGAEYF
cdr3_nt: TGCGCCAGCAGCTTGGAGCGCGGAGCAGAGTACTTC